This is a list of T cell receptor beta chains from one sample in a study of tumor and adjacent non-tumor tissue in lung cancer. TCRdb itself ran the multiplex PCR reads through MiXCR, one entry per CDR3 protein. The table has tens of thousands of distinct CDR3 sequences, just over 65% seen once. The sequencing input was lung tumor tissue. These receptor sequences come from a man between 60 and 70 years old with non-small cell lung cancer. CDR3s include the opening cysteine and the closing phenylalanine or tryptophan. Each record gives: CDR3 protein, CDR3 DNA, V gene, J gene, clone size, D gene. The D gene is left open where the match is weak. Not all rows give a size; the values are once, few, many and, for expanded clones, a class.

CVSRLAGATDTQYF	TGCGTCAGTCGATTAGCGGGGGCCACTGATACGCAGTATTTT	TRBV10-2	TRBJ2-3	NA	TRBD2
CASSEFSYNGQFF	TGCGCCAGCAGTGAATTTTCCTACAATGGGCAGTTCTTC	TRBV10-2	TRBJ2-1	NA	NA
CTSSLEATNEKLFF	TGTACCAGCAGCTTGGAAGCAACTAATGAAAAATTGTTTTTT	TRBV5-6	TRBJ1-4	NA	NA
CASRDDRVQGTEAFF	TGTGCCAGCAGGGACGACAGGGTCCAGGGAACTGAAGCGTTCTTT	TRBV12-3/TRBV12-4	TRBJ1-1	once	TRBD1
CTSSHVSYEQYF	TGTACCAGCAGTCATGTGTCCTACGAGCAGTACTTC	TRBV6-1	TRBJ2-7	NA	NA
CASSVGGGRKTGELFF	TGTGCTAGCAGCGTAGGTGGTGGCAGGAAGACCGGGGAGCTGTTTTTT	TRBV11-1	TRBJ2-2	NA	NA
CASREGGEQFF	TGTGCCAGCAGGGAAGGTGGCGAGCAGTTCTTC	TRBV12-3/TRBV12-4	TRBJ2-1	many	NA
CSATTRDPSQYYGYTF	TGCAGTGCCACAACCCGGGACCCATCGCAGTATTATGGCTACACCTTC	TRBV20-1	TRBJ1-2	few	NA
CASSLEQRGLGELFF	TGTGCCAGCAGCCTGGAACAGCGGGGGTTGGGGGAGCTGTTTTTT	TRBV11-2	TRBJ2-2	medium-sized	TRBD2
CVSSAQGVRDTQYF	TGTGTCAGCAGTGCACAGGGGGTGAGAGATACGCAATATTTT	TRBV6-5	TRBJ2-3	NA	TRBD1
CASNHVTSGSHEQFF	TGTGCCAGTAACCACGTGACTAGCGGGAGCCATGAGCAGTTCTTC	TRBV11-3	TRBJ2-1	NA	TRBD2
CAIRGSNRGDIEAFF	TGTGCCATCAGGGGATCCAACAGGGGTGACATTGAAGCTTTCTTT	TRBV10-3	TRBJ1-1	NA	TRBD1
CASSLASTSGCSYNEQFF	TGTGCCAGCAGCTTAGCGTCGACTAGCGGGTGTTCCTACAATGAGCAGTTCTTC	TRBV5-5	TRBJ2-1	NA	TRBD2
CARSHRTSAATRYF	TGTGCCAGAAGCCACCGGACCTCTGCGGCTACGCGGTATTTT	TRBV11-2	TRBJ2-3	NA	NA
CSVRTYYEQYF	TGCAGCGTTAGGACATATTACGAGCAATACTTC	TRBV29-1	TRBJ2-7	NA	NA
CASSLQGGNGHFF	TGTGCCAGCAGTCTCCAGGGGGGTAATGGGCATTTCTTC	TRBV6-5	TRBJ2-1	NA	NA
CSVEGQGYERLFF	TGCAGCGTTGAGGGGCAGGGGTATGAAAGACTGTTTTTT	TRBV29-1	TRBJ1-4	NA	NA
CTISQGGYTGELFF	TGCACCATCAGCCAAGGAGGGTACACCGGGGAGCTGTTTTTT	TRBV4-3	TRBJ2-2	NA	NA
CAGSRDRSPVNYGYTF	TGTGCCGGCAGCAGGGACAGGAGTCCCGTCAACTATGGCTACACCTTC	TRBV6-1	TRBJ1-2	NA	TRBD1
CASSFPGGASEQYF	TGTGCCAGCAGCTTTCCTGGCGGCGCCAGCGAGCAGTACTTC	TRBV11-1	TRBJ2-7	NA	NA
CASSSVGGNTEAFF	TGTGCCAGCAGTTCCGTCGGGGGGAACACTGAAGCTTTCTTT	TRBV6-5	TRBJ1-1	many	NA
CASTPVTGAYKQYF	TGTGCCAGCACTCCGGTGACAGGGGCCTACAAGCAGTACTTC	TRBV6-2/TRBV6-3	TRBJ2-7	NA	TRBD1
CAWDYGTSRLSSF	TGTGCCTGGGACTATGGGACTAGCCGTTTGTCGAGTTTC	TRBV30	TRBJ2-7	NA	TRBD2
CASSPDRVLSGANLQTF	TGTGCCAGCAGTCCGGACAGGGTTCTCTCGGGGGCCAACCTCCAGACTTTC	TRBV12-3/TRBV12-4	TRBJ2-6	NA	TRBD1
CAFSMGQGNQPQHF	TGTGCCTTTTCAATGGGACAGGGGAATCAGCCCCAGCATTTT	TRBV30	TRBJ1-5	many	TRBD1
CASSYSYASGRLYEQYF	TGTGCCAGCAGTTACAGTTATGCGAGCGGAAGACTCTACGAGCAGTACTTC	TRBV6-2/TRBV6-3	TRBJ2-7	NA	NA
CASNRSGYNEQFF	TGTGCCAGCAACCGCTCAGGCTATAATGAGCAGTTCTTC	TRBV7-8	TRBJ2-1	NA	NA
CASSYGAGKNIEAFF	TGTGCCAGCAGTTACGGGGCAGGAAAGAACATTGAAGCTTTCTTT	TRBV6-6	TRBJ1-1	NA	NA
CASTISGGGTDTQYF	TGTGCCAGCACTATCAGCGGGGGAGGGACAGATACGCAGTATTTT	TRBV4-2	TRBJ2-3	NA	TRBD2
CASSSTSGRSYNEQLF	TGTGCTAGCAGCTCGACTAGCGGGAGGAGTTACAATGAGCAGCTCTTC	TRBV11-2	TRBJ2-1	few	TRBD2
CASSLNVLPGAKNNQYF	TGTGCCAGCAGCTTGAATGTTCTACCCGGAGCCAAAAACAATCAGTACTTC	TRBV5-6	TRBJ2-4	NA	NA
CSSSISGTSTEQFF	TGTTCCAGCAGCATTTCCGGGACTAGTACTGAGCAGTTCTTC	TRBV11-3	TRBJ2-1	NA	TRBD2
CACSQIRTGGNSPLHF	TGCGCCTGTAGCCAAATCAGGACAGGGGGTAATTCACCCCTCCACTTT	TRBV4-1	TRBJ1-6	NA	TRBD1
CASSYGLAGGSDTQYF	TGTGCCAGCAGCTACGGGCTAGCGGGAGGGTCAGATACGCAGTATTTT	TRBV12-3/TRBV12-4	TRBJ2-3	NA	TRBD2
CASSITDRGPYEHYF	TGTGCCAGCAGTATAACTGACAGGGGGCCCTACGAGCACTACTTC	TRBV11-1	TRBJ2-7	NA	TRBD1
CAWTVGTRGNNKQFF	TGTGCCTGGACTGTAGGGACTAGGGGTAACAATAAGCAGTTCTTC	TRBV30	TRBJ2-1	once	TRBD2
CVSSFSQGAGELFF	TGTGTCAGCAGTTTCTCACAGGGAGCCGGGGAGCTATTTTTT	TRBV6-5	TRBJ2-2	NA	NA
CASIPARRSSNNEQYF	TGTGCCAGCATCCCCGCCCGGAGAAGCTCCAACAATGAGCAGTACTTC	TRBV11-3	TRBJ2-7	NA	NA
CASSMDRGGNQPHLF	TGTGCCAGCAGTATGGATAGGGGGGGGAATCAGCCCCACCTTTTT	TRBV6-5	TRBJ1-5	NA	NA
CTSSSHPATSEQFF	TGTACCAGCAGTTCACACCCGGCGACGTCGGAACAGTTCTTC	TRBV6-5	TRBJ2-1	NA	NA
CAGSHSQGMDEKLFF	TGTGCCGGCAGCCACTCCCAGGGGATGGATGAAAAACTGTTTTTT	TRBV5-6	TRBJ1-4	NA	NA
CSVGASDRPHNEQFF	TGCAGCGTTGGAGCCTCAGACAGGCCCCACAATGAGCAATTCTTC	TRBV29-1	TRBJ2-1	NA	NA
CASRTRATSGHTF	TGTGCCAGCAGGACCAGGGCTACGAGTGGCCACACCTTC	TRBV6-5	TRBJ1-2	few	NA
CASSYGADGYFSYNEQFF	TGTGCCAGCAGTTATGGGGCAGACGGATACTTCTCCTACAATGAGCAGTTCTTC	TRBV6-5	TRBJ2-1	many	NA
CAWTLVGASPLHF	TGTGCCTGGACTTTGGTAGGGGCCTCACCCCTCCACTTT	TRBV30	TRBJ1-6	NA	NA
CVSCWGQSSYNEQFF	TGTGTCAGCTGTTGGGGGCAGAGCTCCTACAATGAGCAGTTCTTC	TRBV11-2	TRBJ2-1	NA	NA
CASRNRQYGEQFF	TGTGCCAGCAGAAACCGACAGTATGGTGAGCAGTTCTTC	TRBV6-2/TRBV6-3	TRBJ2-1	many	NA
CASSPSGTSLEQFF	TGTGCCAGCAGTCCCTCCGGGACTAGCCTTGAGCAATTCTTC	TRBV6-2/TRBV6-3	TRBJ2-1	NA	TRBD2
CASLAWTTYEQYF	TGTGCCAGCCTTGCCTGGACGACCTACGAGCAGTACTTC	TRBV28	TRBJ2-7	NA	NA
CASSLVYEQYF	TGTGCCAGCAGCTTAGTCTACGAGCAGTACTTC	TRBV11-2	TRBJ2-7	many	NA
CVISAGRVYDEQFF	TGTGTCATCAGTGCAGGGAGGGTTTACGATGAGCAGTTCTTC	TRBV10-3	TRBJ2-1	NA	TRBD2
CASSSPSGVTIDTQYF	TGTGCCAGCAGTTCCCCAAGCGGGGTAACCATAGATACGCAGTATTTT	TRBV6-1	TRBJ2-3	NA	TRBD2
CASSSKGGVFTEVFF	TGTGCCAGCAGTTCAAAGGGTGGGGTTTTCACTGAAGTTTTCTTT	TRBV5-4	TRBJ1-1	few	NA
CASSSGLAGAINTGELFF	TGTGCCAGTAGCTCGGGACTAGCGGGAGCGATTAACACCGGGGAGCTGTTTTTT	TRBV11-2	TRBJ2-2	NA	TRBD2
CVIRSAGGGETQYF	TGTGTCATCAGGAGCGCGGGGGGAGGCGAGACCCAGTACTTC	TRBV6-1	TRBJ2-5	NA	TRBD2
CASSFVITSDPLYIEQFF	TGTGCCAGCAGCTTTGTTATAACTAGCGATCCGTTGTACATTGAGCAGTTCTTC	TRBV11-2	TRBJ2-1	NA	TRBD2
CASSQGGRSVETQYF	TGTGCCAGCAGCCAAGGGGGCAGGAGTGTGGAGACCCAGTACTTC	TRBV14	TRBJ2-5	many	NA
CASSLLGRDANEQFF	TGTGCCAGCAGTTTGTTGGGCAGGGATGCCAATGAGCAGTTCTTC	TRBV12-3/TRBV12-4	TRBJ2-1	NA	NA
CVSSEGQGRNQPQYF	TGTGTCAGCAGCGAGGGACAGGGACGCAATCAGCCCCAGTATTTT	TRBV4-2	TRBJ2-3	NA	TRBD1
CASSESRVSYEQYF	TGTGCCAGCAGTGAATCGAGGGTCTCCTACGAGCAGTACTTC	TRBV6-1	TRBJ2-7	NA	NA